This T cell receptor beta chain was recorded in a study of monozygotic twins with inflammatory bowel disease. General observations from the study: Distinguishing T cell subtypes was not possible. Fewer clonotypes were shared with others by IBD patients than by healthy twins, especially with disease activity.

Germline loops: CDR1 MNHEY, CDR2 SVGEGT. The CDR3 spans 16 residues. Total RNA from whole blood was isolated with no T cell sorting. About this clonotype: What it recognizes is unknown.

UMIs bearing a 6-nucleotide sample barcode were added through template switching. One entry per CDR3 protein, without DNA, is what TCRdb gives after re-calling the 5' RACE reads. The listing contains under 200,000 distinct CDR3 sequences. Sequencing was done on a sample of blood. The chain links TRBV6-2 or TRBV6-3 to TRBJ2-2; TCRdb's D call of TRBD1 is untestable without DNA. The clonotype was recovered from a human donor with ulcerative colitis or Crohn's disease, or a healthy co-twin of an affected twin (not recorded which). CDR3 in amino acids: CASSYPHRGLEGELFF.